One sample yielded the 17 T cell receptor beta chains listed below, sequenced in a study of T cells in Graves' hyperthyroidism and ophthalmopathy. RNA transcripts provided the source from which TCR beta CDR3 regions were amplified. A set of HTBI primers served as the primers for a first-round RT-PCR of the TCR CDR3. TCRdb fed the multiplex PCR reads into MiXCR, producing one record per CDR3 protein. The data contain over 300,000 distinct CDR3 sequences, roughly an eighth of them singletons. The material sequenced was blood. The receptors derive from a woman between 40 and 50 years old with Graves' ophthalmopathy.

In this sample, this clonotype turned up many times. This sequence joins TRBV10-2 and TRBJ2-3; TRBD1 is a possible D gene (5 bases). Trimming took off 6 bases at V and 4 bases at J, with 14 bases between the two ends. The CDR3 consists of 14 residues. The germline V gene has CDR1 WSHSY and CDR2 SAAADI. The CDR3 loop reads CASRVGRVSDTQYF. DNA for the CDR3: TGCGCCAGCAGGGTGGGCAGGGTGTCAGATACGCAGTATTTT.

This clonotype was found once. The chain employs TRBV19 and TRBJ1-3, with 7 nucleotides matching TRBD1. CDR3 length: 14 residues. Germline loops: CDR1 LNHDA, CDR2 SQIVND (reference sequence). The J segment lost 4 bases and the V segment lost 4 bases, leaving 4 bases of the junction unmatched. The CDR3 sequence is CASSRTGYGNTIYF. In DNA, the CDR3 is TGTGCCAGTAGTAGGACAGGTTACGGAAACACCATATATTTT.

This clonotype was seen only once. The chain carries TRBV28 and TRBJ2-7; 11 bases match TRBD2. The J segment lost 1 base and the V segment lost 6 bases, leaving 17 bases of the junction unmatched. Per germline, CDR1 MDHEN and CDR2 SYDVKM. CDR3 length equals 19 residues. CDR3 coding DNA: TGTGCCAGCAGGGGGAATGGACTAGCGGGTTTTGGTATATCCTACGAGCAGTACTTC. It specifies CASRGNGLAGFGISYEQYF. The full variable domain, rest sourced from reference TRBV28 and TRBJ2-7, is DVKVTQSSRYLVKRTGEKVFLECVQDMDHENMFWYRQDPGLGLRLIYFSYDVKMKEKGDIPEGYSVSREKKERFSLILESASTNQTSMYLCASRGNGLAGFGISYEQYFGPGTRLTVT.

This chain uses TRBV27 with TRBJ2-3; TRBD2 matches 8 bases. The CDR3 extends over 17 amino acids. Germline values: CDR1 MNHEY, CDR2 SMNVEV (reference sequence). V shed 2 bases, J shed 2 bases, and the junction held 9 bases outside the gene matches. The CDR3 DNA reads as TGTGCCAGCAGTTTAGGAGGTGGCGGGGGGCACACAGATACGCAGTATTTT. Its translation is CASSLGGGGGHTDTQYF.

This clonotype has more than one count but fewer than ten. This rearrangement joins TRBV10-3 to TRBJ2-7, with 9 nucleotides matching TRBD1. This CDR3 contains 15 residues. CDR1 is ENHRY, CDR2 SYGVKD, per germline. The V segment lost 3 bases and the J segment 4 bases; nucleotides outside the gene matches: 7. Here the CDR3 reads CAISDVQGASYEQYF. The CDR3 DNA follows: TGTGCCATCAGTGACGTACAGGGGGCATCTTACGAGCAGTACTTC.

This clonotype was counted at least ten times. The chain uses TRBV7-2 and TRBJ2-3, with D perhaps being TRBD1 or TRBD2 (5 bases each). The CDR3 is 16 amino acids. Per germline, CDR1 SGHTA and CDR2 FQGNSA. V was cut by 5 bases and J by 5 bases, with 20 bases left in between. The CDR3 DNA reads as TGTGCCAGCAGCCTGGCACCGGGACCAGAAATAGATACGCAGTATTTT. Encoded protein: CASSLAPGPEIDTQYF.

The chain carries TRBV7-9 and TRBJ2-7; TRBD2 agrees at 8 bases. Germline CDR1 and CDR2: SEHNR and FQNEAQ (reference sequence). The trim removed 5 bases at V and 5 bases at J, leaving 11 bases unmatched. The CDR3 extends over 15 amino acids. The CDR3, as DNA: TGTGCCAGCAGCCGCTACATCGGGACTAGTAACGAGCAGTACTTC. It encodes CASSRYIGTSNEQYF.

This clonotype has more than one count but fewer than ten. The V call is TRBV10-3, the J call TRBJ1-6; D not resolved. Germline V gene lookup returns CDR1 ENHRY and CDR2 SYGVKD. Trimming pared 6 bases from V and 8 bases from J, leaving 14 bases between. CDR3 size: 14 residues. CDR3 residues: CAISSEATDSPLHF. The CDR3 region has the DNA TGTGCCATCAGCTCCGAGGCTACTGATTCACCCCTCCACTTT.

The table lists this clonotype with a few counts. The V and J genes are TRBV4-1 and TRBJ2-1, with TRBD1 identical over 9 bases. The ends lost 3 bases at V and 6 bases at J; junction bases unmatched: 6. The CDR3 length is 15 residues. The germline V gene has CDR1 MGHRA and CDR2 YSYEKL. This CDR3 reads CASSQPGQGLNEQFF. CDR3 bases: TGCGCCAGCAGCCAGCCGGGACAGGGCCTCAATGAGCAGTTCTTC.

This clonotype was observed a few times. V gene TRBV9 combines with J gene TRBJ2-7, with 8 bases identical to TRBD2. The V gene end was trimmed by 3 bases and the J gene end by 5 bases; junction bases not matched to a gene: 16. CDR3 length: 17 amino acids. The germline gives CDR1 SGDLS, CDR2 YYNGEE. CDR3 sequence reads: CASSGLSSGRGRNEQYF. CDR3 nucleotide sequence: TGTGCCAGCAGCGGGTTGTCGAGCGGGAGAGGGCGGAACGAGCAGTACTTC.

This chain joins TRBV12-3 or TRBV12-4 and TRBJ1-5; perhaps TRBD1 as D (5 bases). The CDR3 is 12 residues long. Trimming shortened V by 6 bases and J by 4 bases, and 7 bases separated the two germline ends. The CDR3 spells CASRGRNQPQHF. CDR3 coding DNA: TGTGCCAGCAGGGGACGGAATCAGCCCCAGCATTTT.

The CDR3 DNA is TGTGCCAGCACCGGGACCAAGGGGCCCACAGATACGCAGTATTTT. As protein: CASTGTKGPTDTQYF. The V and J genes are TRBV11-2 and TRBJ2-3; D is possibly TRBD1 or TRBD2 (5 bases each). The CDR3 runs 15 residues. Between the trimmed V and J ends, which lost 7 bases and 2 bases, there was a span of 16 bases. Germline V gene data show CDR1 as SGHAT and CDR2 as FQNNGV. The complete variable domain, with remaining parts taken from reference TRBV11-2 and TRBJ2-3, reads EAGVAQSPRYKIIEKRQSVAFWCNPISGHATLYWYQQILGQGPKLLIQFQNNGVVDDSQLPKDRFSAERLKGVDSTLKIQPAKLEDSAVYLCASTGTKGPTDTQYFGPGTRLTVL.

V usage is TRBV20-1 and J usage is TRBJ1-5; 9 nucleotides match TRBD1. The CDR3 covers 14 residues. Germline trimming cut 7 bases from V and 6 bases from J; bases unmatched to any gene: 10. Looked up from germline, CDR1 is DFQATT and CDR2 is SNEGSKA (reference sequence). CDR3 region: CSVLGQGPGQPQHF. CDR3 bases: TGCAGTGTTCTAGGACAGGGGCCAGGTCAGCCCCAGCATTTT.

This clonotype was detected many times. J is TRBJ1-3 and V is TRBV6-2 or TRBV6-3; D ambiguous. The CDR3 has 14 amino acids. Germline CDR1 is MNHEY and CDR2 is SVGEGT. The ends were cut back, 4 bases at V and 0 bases at J, with 7 bases in the middle. Here the CDR3 DNA reads TGTGCCAGCAGTTGGAGGAGCTCTGGAAACACCATATATTTT. It translates to CASSWRSSGNTIYF.

This rearrangement joins TRBV24-1 to TRBJ2-2; either TRBD1 or TRBD2 may fit D (6 bases each). CDR1 and CDR2 (germline): KGHDR, SFDVKD. The ends were cut back, 5 bases at V and 8 bases at J, with 14 bases in the middle. The CDR3 runs 14 residues. The CDR3: CATSAYGGPGELFF. Here the CDR3 DNA reads TGTGCCACCAGTGCCTATGGGGGGCCAGGGGAGCTGTTTTTT.

In its sample, this clonotype was seen many times. The rearrangement uses TRBV5-1 and TRBJ2-1; either TRBD1 or TRBD2 may supply D (6 bases each). Per the germline V gene, CDR1 is SGHRS and CDR2 is YFSETQ. The CDR3 is made up of 14 amino acids. The V gene lost 5 bases and the J gene lost 7 bases, with 16 bases spanning the gap. The CDR3 sequence is CASRREGGGNEQFF. Written as DNA, the CDR3 is TGCGCCAGCAGACGAGAGGGGGGCGGGAATGAGCAGTTCTTC.

Concerning this clonotype itself: Possible read error: a much larger clone is one base away. The genes are TRBV2 and TRBJ2-7; TRBD2 matches at 7 bases. Germline V lookup: CDR1 SNHLY, CDR2 FYNNEI. This CDR3 comprises 14 residues. Germline trimming cut 5 bases from V and 6 bases from J; bases unmatched to any gene: 10. The DNA of the CDR3 is TGTGCCAGCAGTTTAGGCCTAGCGGAAGTCGAGCAGTACTTC. Its protein is CASSLGLAEVEQYF. Supplemented by reference TRBV2 and TRBJ2-7, the full variable domain reads EPEVTQTPSHQVTQMGQEVILRCVPISNHLYFYWYRQILGQKVEFLVSFYNNEISEKSEIFDDQFSVERPDGSNFTLKIRSTKLEDSAMYFCASSLGLAEVEQYFGPGTRLTVT.